Given below is one T cell receptor beta chain in context. Its matching antigen is unknown. Germline V gene lookup returns CDR1 LGHNA and CDR2 YNFKEQ. V lost 3 bases, J lost 2 bases, and 7 bases stayed unmatched. The CDR3 has 17 residues. The source of the sample is a study of cytomegalovirus exposure and HLA in healthy donors. A multiplex PCR was run with 60 Vbeta primers and 13 Jbeta primers. The data were produced by immunoSEQ multiplex PCR, yet TCRdb's version contains in-frame clones alone and is incomplete. The data hold more than 150,000 clones, with 82% observed a single time. Findings and limits, study-wide: In vitro checks showed that a few CMV-associated chains really do target CMV antigens. A later analysis associated approximately 17,000 TCR beta sequences with HLA alleles at a 0.05 false discovery rate. Most sequenced TCRs were rare (though some public TCRs occurred in many donors). DRB1 showed the most TCR associations and HLA-C the fewest in a later analysis, as rates varied by HLA locus.

The source is a man aged 35 to 55 in good health and CMV-seronegative. The sequenced sample consisted of PBMCs. The genes are TRBV4-2 and TRBJ2-1; 10 bases are a match to TRBD2. CDR3 sequence: CASSQILAGQTYNEQFF. DNA of the CDR3: TGTGCCAGCAGCCAGATACTAGCGGGGCAGACCTACAATGAGCAGTTCTTC.